This TCR beta chain appears in the sequencing data of a study of shared clonotypes between healthy human individuals. Overall study findings and caveats: Enrolling few donors narrowed the genetic and exposure-history diversity that was represented. Rarefaction demonstrated incomplete sorted-subset sequencing despite large depth. Larger estimated richness was generally recorded for naive subsets relative to memory subsets.

V lost 1 base to trimming and J lost 3 bases, with 7 bases between them. CDR3 length: 14 amino acids. The germline gives CDR1 KGHSH, CDR2 LQKENI. Worth noting for this clone: The antigen is unknown.

The assay was immunoSEQ multiplex PCR, and TCRdb's table has in-frame clones only and misses some. Among fewer than 1 million clones, about 97% were seen once, and the ten largest hold around 0.21%. Only CD45RO-negative cells positively selected for CCR7 counted as naive CD8 cells, so terminally differentiated effector memory CD45RA+ cells were excluded. The sequenced sample was naive CD8+ T cells sorted from blood. This chain uses TRBV18 with TRBJ1-5; D gene ambiguous. The TCR originated in a man younger than 40 in good health. This CDR3 reads CASSPRAVNQPQHF. CDR3 DNA sequence: TGTGCCAGCTCACCACGGGCAGTCAATCAGCCCCAGCATTTT.